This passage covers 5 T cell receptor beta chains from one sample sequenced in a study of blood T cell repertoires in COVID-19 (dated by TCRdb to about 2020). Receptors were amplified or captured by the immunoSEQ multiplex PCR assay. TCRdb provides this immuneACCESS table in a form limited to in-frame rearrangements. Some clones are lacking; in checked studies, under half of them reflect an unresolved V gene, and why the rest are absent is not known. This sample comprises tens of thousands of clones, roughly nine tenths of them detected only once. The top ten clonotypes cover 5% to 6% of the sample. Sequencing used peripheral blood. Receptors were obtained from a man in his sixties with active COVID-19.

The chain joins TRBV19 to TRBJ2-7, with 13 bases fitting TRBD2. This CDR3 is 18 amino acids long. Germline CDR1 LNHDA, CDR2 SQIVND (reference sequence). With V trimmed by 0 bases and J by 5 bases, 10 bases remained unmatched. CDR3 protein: CASSIEGTSGGAFNEQYF. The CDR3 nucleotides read TGTGCCAGTAGTATAGAGGGTACTAGCGGGGGGGCCTTCAACGAGCAGTACTTC.

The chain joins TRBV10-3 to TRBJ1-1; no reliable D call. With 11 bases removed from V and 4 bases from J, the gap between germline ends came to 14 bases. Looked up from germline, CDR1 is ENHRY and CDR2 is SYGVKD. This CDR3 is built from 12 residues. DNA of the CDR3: TGTGCCTACCGGACGGAGGGCACTGAAGCTTTCTTT. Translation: CAYRTEGTEAFF.

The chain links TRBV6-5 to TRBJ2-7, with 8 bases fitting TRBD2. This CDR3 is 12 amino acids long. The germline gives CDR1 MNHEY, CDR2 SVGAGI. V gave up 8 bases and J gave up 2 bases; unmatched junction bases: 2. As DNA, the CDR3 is TGTGCCAGCTCGGGGGGGCCCTACGAGCAGTACTTC. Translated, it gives CASSGGPYEQYF.

Written as DNA, the CDR3 is TGTGCCAGCTTCCTGGGGGGGGGCCAAGAGACCCAGTACTTC. This translates into CASFLGGGQETQYF. The rearrangement uses TRBV2 and TRBJ2-5; 7 nucleotides line up with TRBD2. Germline V CDR1 and CDR2: SNHLY, FYNNEI. The CDR3 is 14 amino acids. After removal of 8 bases from V and 1 base from J, the junction contained 7 bases not matched to a gene. The complete variable domain, with remaining parts taken from reference TRBV2 and TRBJ2-5, reads EPEVTQTPSHQVTQMGQEVILRCVPISNHLYFYWYRQILGQKVEFLVSFYNNEISEKSEIFDDQFSVERPDGSNFTLKIRSTKLEDSAMYFCASFLGGGQETQYFGPGTRLLVL.

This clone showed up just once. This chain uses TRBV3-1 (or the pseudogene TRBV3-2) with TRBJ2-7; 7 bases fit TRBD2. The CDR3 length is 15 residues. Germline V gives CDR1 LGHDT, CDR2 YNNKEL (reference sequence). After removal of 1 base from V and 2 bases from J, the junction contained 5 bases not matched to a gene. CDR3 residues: CASSQVGGTTYEQYF. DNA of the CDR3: TGTGCCAGCAGCCAAGTCGGGGGGACTACCTACGAGCAGTACTTC.